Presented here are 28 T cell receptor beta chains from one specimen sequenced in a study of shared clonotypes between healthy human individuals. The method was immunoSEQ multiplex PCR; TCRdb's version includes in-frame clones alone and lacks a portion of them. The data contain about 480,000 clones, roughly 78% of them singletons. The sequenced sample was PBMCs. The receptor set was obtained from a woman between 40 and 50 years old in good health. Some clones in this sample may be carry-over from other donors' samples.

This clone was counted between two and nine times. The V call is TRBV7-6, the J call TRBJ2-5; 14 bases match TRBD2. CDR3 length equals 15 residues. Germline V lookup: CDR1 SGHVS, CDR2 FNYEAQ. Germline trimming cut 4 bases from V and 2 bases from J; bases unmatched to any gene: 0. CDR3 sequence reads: CASSWTSGRQETQYF. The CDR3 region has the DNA TGTGCCAGCAGCTGGACTAGCGGGAGGCAAGAGACCCAGTACTTC. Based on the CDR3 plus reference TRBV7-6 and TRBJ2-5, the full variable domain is GAGVSQSPRYKVTKRGQDVALRCDPISGHVSLYWYRQALGQGPEFLTYFNYEAQQDKSGLPNDRFSAERPEGSISTLTIQRTEQRDSAMYRCASSWTSGRQETQYFGPGTRLLVL.

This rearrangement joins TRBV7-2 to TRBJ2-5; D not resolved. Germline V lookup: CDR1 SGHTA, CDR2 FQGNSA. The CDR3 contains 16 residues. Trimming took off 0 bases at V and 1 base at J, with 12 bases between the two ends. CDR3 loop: CASSLALGSGQETQYF. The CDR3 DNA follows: TGTGCCAGCAGCTTAGCCCTAGGATCGGGCCAAGAGACCCAGTACTTC.

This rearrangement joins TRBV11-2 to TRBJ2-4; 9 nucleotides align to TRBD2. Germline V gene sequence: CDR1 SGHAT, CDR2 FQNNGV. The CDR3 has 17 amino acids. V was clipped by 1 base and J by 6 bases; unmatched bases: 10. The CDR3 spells CASSLGPSGMERNIQYF. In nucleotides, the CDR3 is TGTGCCAGCAGCTTAGGTCCTAGCGGGATGGAGAGAAACATTCAGTACTTC.

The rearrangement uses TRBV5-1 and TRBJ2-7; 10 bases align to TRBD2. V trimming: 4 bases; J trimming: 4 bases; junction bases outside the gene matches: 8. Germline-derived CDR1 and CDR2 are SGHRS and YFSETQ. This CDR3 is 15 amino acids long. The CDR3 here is CASSPEASGSYEQYF. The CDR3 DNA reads TGCGCCAGCAGCCCGGAGGCTAGCGGGAGTTACGAGCAGTACTTC.

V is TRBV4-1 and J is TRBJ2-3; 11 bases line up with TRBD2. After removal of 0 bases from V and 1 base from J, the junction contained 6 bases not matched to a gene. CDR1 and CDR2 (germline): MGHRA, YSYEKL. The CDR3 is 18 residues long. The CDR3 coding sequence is TGCGCCAGCAGCCAAGAAGGGGTTAGCGGGGGGGGCACAGATACGCAGTATTTT. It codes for CASSQEGVSGGGTDTQYF.

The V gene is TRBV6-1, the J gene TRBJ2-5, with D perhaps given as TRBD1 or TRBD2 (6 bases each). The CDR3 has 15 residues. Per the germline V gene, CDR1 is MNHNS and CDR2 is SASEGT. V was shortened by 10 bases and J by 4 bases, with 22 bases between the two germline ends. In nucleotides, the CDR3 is TGTGCCACCCAGTATGGGGGGCAAGCTCTAGAGACCCAGTACTTC. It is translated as CATQYGGQALETQYF.

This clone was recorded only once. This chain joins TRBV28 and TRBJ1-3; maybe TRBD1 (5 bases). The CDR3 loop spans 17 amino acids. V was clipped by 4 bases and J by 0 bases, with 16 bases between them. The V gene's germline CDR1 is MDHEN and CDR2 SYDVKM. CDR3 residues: CASSSSPVQGSGNTIYF. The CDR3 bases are TGTGCCAGCAGTTCTTCCCCTGTTCAGGGCTCTGGAAACACCATATATTTT.

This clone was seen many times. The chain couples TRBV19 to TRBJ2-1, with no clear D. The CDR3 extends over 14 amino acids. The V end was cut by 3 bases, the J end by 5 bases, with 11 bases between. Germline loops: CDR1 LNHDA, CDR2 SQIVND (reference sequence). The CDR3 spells CASSISLQNNEQFF. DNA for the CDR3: TGTGCCAGTAGTATCAGTCTTCAGAACAATGAGCAGTTCTTC.

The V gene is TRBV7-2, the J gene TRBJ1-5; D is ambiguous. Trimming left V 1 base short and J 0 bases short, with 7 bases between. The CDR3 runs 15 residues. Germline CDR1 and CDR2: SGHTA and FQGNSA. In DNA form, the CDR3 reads TGTGCCAGCAGCTTAGGGCCAGGTAGCAATCAGCCCCAGCATTTT. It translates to CASSLGPGSNQPQHF.

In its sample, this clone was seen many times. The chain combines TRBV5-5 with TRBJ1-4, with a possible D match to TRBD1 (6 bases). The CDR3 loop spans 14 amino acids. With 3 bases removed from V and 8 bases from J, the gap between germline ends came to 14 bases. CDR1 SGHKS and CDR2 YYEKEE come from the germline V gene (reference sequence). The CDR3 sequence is CASSSTGHNEKLFF. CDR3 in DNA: TGTGCCAGCAGCTCCACAGGGCACAACGAAAAACTGTTTTTT. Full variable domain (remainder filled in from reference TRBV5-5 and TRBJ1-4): DAGVTQSPTHLIKTRGQQVTLRCSPISGHKSVSWYQQVLGQGPQFIFQYYEKEERGRGNFPDRFSARQFPNYSSELNVNALLLGDSALYLCASSSTGHNEKLFFGSGTQLSVL.

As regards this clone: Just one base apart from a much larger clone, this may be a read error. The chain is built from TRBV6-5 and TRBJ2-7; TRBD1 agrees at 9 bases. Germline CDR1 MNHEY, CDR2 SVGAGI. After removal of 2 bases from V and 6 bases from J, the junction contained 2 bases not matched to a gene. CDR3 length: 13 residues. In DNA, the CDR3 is TGTGCCAGCAGTTACGGGACAGGGATCGAGCAGTACTTC. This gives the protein CASSYGTGIEQYF.

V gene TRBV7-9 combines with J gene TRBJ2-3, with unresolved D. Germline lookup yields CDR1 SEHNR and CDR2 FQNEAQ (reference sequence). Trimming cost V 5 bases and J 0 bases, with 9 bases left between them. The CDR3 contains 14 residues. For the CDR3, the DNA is TGTGCCAGCAGCGTCTCAGCGAGCACAGATACGCAGTATTTT. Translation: CASSVSASTDTQYF. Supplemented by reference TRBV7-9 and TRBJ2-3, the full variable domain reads DTGVSQNPRHKITKRGQNVTFRCDPISEHNRLYWYRQTLGQGPEFLTYFQNEAQLEKSRLLSDRFSAERPKGSFSTLEIQRTEQGDSAMYLCASSVSASTDTQYFGPGTRLTVL.

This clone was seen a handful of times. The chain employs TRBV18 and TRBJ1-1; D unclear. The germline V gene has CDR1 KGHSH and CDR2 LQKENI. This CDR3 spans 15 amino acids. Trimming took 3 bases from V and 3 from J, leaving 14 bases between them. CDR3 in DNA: TGTGCCAGCTCACCCCAGCCGGTTAGGTACACTGAAGCTTTCTTT. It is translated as CASSPQPVRYTEAFF.

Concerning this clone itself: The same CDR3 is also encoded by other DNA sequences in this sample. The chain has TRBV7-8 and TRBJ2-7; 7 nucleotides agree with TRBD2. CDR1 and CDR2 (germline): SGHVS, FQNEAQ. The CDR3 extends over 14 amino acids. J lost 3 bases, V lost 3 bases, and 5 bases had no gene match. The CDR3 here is CASSLPGLHYEQYF. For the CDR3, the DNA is TGTGCCAGCAGCTTGCCGGGACTACACTACGAGCAGTACTTC.

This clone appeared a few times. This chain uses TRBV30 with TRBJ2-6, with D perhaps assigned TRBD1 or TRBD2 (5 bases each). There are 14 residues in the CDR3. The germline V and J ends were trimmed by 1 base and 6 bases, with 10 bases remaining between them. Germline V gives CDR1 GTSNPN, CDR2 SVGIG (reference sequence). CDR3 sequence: CAWSAGTEANVLTF. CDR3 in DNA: TGTGCCTGGAGTGCCGGGACGGAGGCCAACGTCCTGACTTTC. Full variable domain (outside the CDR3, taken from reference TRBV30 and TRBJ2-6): SQTIHQWPATLVQPVGSPLSLECTVEGTSNPNLYWYRQAAGRGLQLLFYSVGIGQISSEVPQNLSASRPQDRQFILSSKKLLLSDSGFYLCAWSAGTEANVLTFGAGSRLTVL.

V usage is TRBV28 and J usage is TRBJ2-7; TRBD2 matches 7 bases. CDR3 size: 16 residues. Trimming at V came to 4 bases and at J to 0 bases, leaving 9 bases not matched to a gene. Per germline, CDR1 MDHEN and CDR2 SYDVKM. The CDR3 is CASSSLTSAHSYEQYF. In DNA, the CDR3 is TGTGCCAGCAGTTCGCTTACTAGCGCGCACTCCTACGAGCAGTACTTC.

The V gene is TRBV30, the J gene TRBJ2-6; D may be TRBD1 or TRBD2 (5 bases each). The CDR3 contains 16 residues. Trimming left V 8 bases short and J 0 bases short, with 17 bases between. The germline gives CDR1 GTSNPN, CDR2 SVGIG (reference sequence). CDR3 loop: CAGDSPGTSGANVLTF. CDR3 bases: TGTGCCGGCGATTCCCCCGGGACCTCTGGGGCCAACGTCCTGACTTTC.

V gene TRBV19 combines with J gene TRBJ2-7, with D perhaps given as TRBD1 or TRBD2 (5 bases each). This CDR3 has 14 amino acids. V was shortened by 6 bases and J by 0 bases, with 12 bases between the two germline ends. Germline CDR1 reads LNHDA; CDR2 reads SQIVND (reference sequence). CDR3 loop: CASSYRDDSYEQYF. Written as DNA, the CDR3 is TGTGCCAGTAGCTACCGGGACGACTCCTACGAGCAGTACTTC.

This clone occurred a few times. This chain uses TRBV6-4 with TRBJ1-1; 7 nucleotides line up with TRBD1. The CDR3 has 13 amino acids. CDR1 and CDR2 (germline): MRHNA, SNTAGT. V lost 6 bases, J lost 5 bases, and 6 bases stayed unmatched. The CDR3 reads CASSYRGGTEAFF. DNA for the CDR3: TGTGCCAGCAGCTACAGGGGCGGAACTGAAGCTTTCTTT.

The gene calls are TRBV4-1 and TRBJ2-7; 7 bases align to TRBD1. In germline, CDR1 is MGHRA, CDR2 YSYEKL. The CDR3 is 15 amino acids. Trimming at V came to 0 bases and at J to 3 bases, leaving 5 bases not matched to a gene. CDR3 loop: CASSQEGDSRYEQYF. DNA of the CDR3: TGCGCCAGCAGCCAAGAGGGGGACAGTCGCTACGAGCAGTACTTC.

The CDR3 sequence is CASTGTGGNEQFF. The CDR3, as DNA: TGTGCCTCAACCGGGACAGGGGGTAATGAGCAGTTCTTC. This chain joins TRBV6-6 and TRBJ2-1; 11 bases line up with TRBD1. The CDR3 is 13 residues long. Germline V CDR1 and CDR2: MNHNY, SVGAGI (reference sequence). V lost 11 bases to trimming and J lost 7 bases; unmatched junction nucleotides: 7.

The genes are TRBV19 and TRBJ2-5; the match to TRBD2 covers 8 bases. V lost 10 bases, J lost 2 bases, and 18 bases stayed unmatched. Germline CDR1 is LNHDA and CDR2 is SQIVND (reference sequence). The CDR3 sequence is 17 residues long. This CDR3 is CATTEFSGRSGQETQYF. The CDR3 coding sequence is TGTGCCACTACAGAATTCAGCGGGAGATCAGGGCAAGAGACCCAGTACTTC.

The CDR3: CASSPNAGRSYEQYF. The CDR3 DNA reads as TGCGCCAGCAGTCCTAACGCGGGTAGATCCTACGAGCAGTACTTC. The chain has TRBV23-1 and TRBJ2-7; possible D gene TRBD2, 5 bases. TRBV23-1 is recorded as an ORF, its role being uncertain. The V end lost 4 bases, the J end lost 1 base, and 14 bases lay between the germline ends. The CDR3 contains 15 residues.

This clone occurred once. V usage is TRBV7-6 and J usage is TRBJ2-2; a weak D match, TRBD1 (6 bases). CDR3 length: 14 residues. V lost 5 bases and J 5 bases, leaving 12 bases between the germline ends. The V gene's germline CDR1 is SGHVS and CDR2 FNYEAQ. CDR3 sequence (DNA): TGTGCCAGCAGCCCGGCGAGGGGGACCGGGGAGCTGTTTTTT. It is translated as CASSPARGTGELFF.

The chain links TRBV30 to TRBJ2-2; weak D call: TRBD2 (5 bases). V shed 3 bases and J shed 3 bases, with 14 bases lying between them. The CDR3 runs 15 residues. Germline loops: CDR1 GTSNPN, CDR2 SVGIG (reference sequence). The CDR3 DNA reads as TGTGCCTGGAGGGATTCGGACTCCCACACCGGGGAGCTGTTTTTT. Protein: CAWRDSDSHTGELFF.

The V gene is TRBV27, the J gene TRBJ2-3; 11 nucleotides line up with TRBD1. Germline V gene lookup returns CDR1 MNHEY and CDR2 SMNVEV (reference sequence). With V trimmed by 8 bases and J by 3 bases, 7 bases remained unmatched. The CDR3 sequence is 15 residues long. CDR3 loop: CASSAGQGVTDTQYF. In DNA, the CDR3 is TGTGCCAGCTCTGCGGGACAGGGGGTAACAGATACGCAGTATTTT.

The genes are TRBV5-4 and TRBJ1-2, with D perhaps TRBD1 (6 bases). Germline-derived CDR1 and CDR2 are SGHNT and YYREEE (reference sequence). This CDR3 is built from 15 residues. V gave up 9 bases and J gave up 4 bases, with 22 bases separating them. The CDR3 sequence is CATKGVLDGTYGYTF. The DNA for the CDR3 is TGTGCCACGAAGGGGGTCCTCGACGGGACCTATGGCTACACCTTC.

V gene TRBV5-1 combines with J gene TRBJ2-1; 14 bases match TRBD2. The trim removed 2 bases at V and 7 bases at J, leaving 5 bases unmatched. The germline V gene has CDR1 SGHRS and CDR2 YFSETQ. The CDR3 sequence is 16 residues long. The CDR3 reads CASSFRLAGGRNEQFF. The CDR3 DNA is TGCGCCAGCAGCTTCAGACTAGCGGGAGGGCGTAATGAGCAGTTCTTC.